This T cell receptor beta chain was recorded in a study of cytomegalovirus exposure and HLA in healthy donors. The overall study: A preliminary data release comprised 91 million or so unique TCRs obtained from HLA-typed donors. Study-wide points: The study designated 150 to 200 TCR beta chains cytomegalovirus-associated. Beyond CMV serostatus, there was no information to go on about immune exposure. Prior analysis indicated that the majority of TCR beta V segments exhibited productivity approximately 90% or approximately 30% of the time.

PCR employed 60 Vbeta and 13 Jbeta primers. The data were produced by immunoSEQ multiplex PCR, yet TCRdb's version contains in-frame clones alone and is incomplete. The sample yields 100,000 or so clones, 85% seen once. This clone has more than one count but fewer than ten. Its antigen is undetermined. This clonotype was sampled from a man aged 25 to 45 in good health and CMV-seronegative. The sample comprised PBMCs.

CDR3 DNA sequence: TGCGCCAGCAGCTCACAGGGATCCAACACCGGGGAGCTGTTTTTT. It yields the protein CASSSQGSNTGELFF. The chain employs TRBV5-1 and TRBJ2-2; tentative D call: TRBD1 (6 bases). The CDR3 consists of 15 residues. V was shortened by 3 bases and J by 2 bases, with 11 bases between the two germline ends. Per the germline V gene, CDR1 is SGHRS and CDR2 is YFSETQ. The full variable domain, rest sourced from reference TRBV5-1 and TRBJ2-2, is KAGVTQTPRYLIKTRGQQVTLSCSPISGHRSVSWYQQTPGQGLQFLFEYFSETQRNKGNFPGRFSGRQFSNSRSEMNVSTLELGDSALYLCASSSQGSNTGELFFGEGSRLTVL.